The 19 T cell receptor beta chains reported below all come from one sample, sequenced in a study of human T cells and chemical hapten exposure (dated by TCRdb to the early 2020s). Read against the paper, the sample's time point label means: patch test 1, 2 weeks after DPC sensitization. The meaning of the sample's treatment or condition label: therapeutic diphenylcyclopropenone sensitization with weekly scalp DPC. Libraries were prepared through RACE. TCRdb names NextSeq 500 as the instrument used. The public reads were reanalyzed by TCRdb: fastp trimming at Q25, MiXCR alignment, in-frame beta chains only. Rows with a matching CDR3 protein are joined into one entry that keeps the most common DNA and genes. A total of about 120,000 distinct CDR3 sequences appear in this sample, approximately 13% of them only once. 0.9% to 0.95% of the sample comes from the top ten. The sequenced sample was whole blood, obtained in connection with sensitization to the hapten diphenylcyclopropenone (DPC). The receptors were gathered from a man between 18 and 29 years old with alopecia areata. Some clones in this sample may be carry-over from other donors' samples.

The chain has TRBV29-1 and TRBJ2-3, with D perhaps TRBD1 or TRBD2 (5 bases each). Looked up from germline, CDR1 is SQVTM and CDR2 is ANQGSEA. Trimming left V 5 bases short and J 2 bases short, with 8 bases between. CDR3 length: 12 amino acids. The CDR3 loop is CSVRGVTDTQYF. CDR3 DNA sequence: TGCAGCGTTCGAGGGGTCACAGATACGCAGTATTTT.

Only a few counts were recorded for this clonotype. V is TRBV5-1 and J is TRBJ1-1; D not resolved. Germline-derived CDR1 and CDR2 are SGHRS and YFSETQ. The germline V and J ends were trimmed by 4 bases and 2 bases, with 18 bases remaining between them. This CDR3 comprises 16 residues. The DNA for the CDR3 is TGCGCCAGCAGCCCGCATTCGGAGGTAGGAAACACTGAAGCTTTCTTT. Protein sequence: CASSPHSEVGNTEAFF.

This clonotype was counted a few times. The chain is built from TRBV4-3 and TRBJ2-5; 7 bases line up with TRBD1. J was trimmed by 6 bases and V by 4 bases; bases with no gene match: 11. The CDR3 is made up of 15 amino acids. CDR1 LGHNA and CDR2 YSLEER come from the germline V gene. CDR3 loop: CASSRGTGDHKTQYF. The CDR3 bases are TGCGCCAGCAGCCGCGGCACAGGGGACCATAAGACCCAGTACTTC.

This clonotype was seen many times. J is TRBJ2-2 and V is TRBV28, with D possibly TRBD2 on 6 matching bases. V was cut by 11 bases and J by 2 bases, with 18 bases left in between. CDR3 length: 15 amino acids. Germline V lookup: CDR1 MDHEN, CDR2 SYDVKM. CDR3 coding DNA: TGTGCCTGCAACCGGGGGACCTTAAACACCGGGGAGCTGTTTTTT. Translating it yields CACNRGTLNTGELFF.

At least ten counts were recorded for this clonotype. The chain combines TRBV14 with TRBJ2-1; tentatively, D is TRBD1 (5 bases). This CDR3 region has 16 residues. Trimming shortened V by 1 base and J by 2 bases, and 12 bases separated the two germline ends. The V gene's germline CDR1 is SGHDN and CDR2 FVKESK. CDR3: CASSQAGSLTYNEQFF. The CDR3 DNA follows: TGTGCCAGCAGCCAAGCAGGGTCCTTAACCTACAATGAGCAGTTCTTC.

V usage is TRBV7-8 and J usage is TRBJ1-4; D unclear. There are 15 residues in the CDR3. Trimming pared 5 bases from V and 0 bases from J, leaving 10 bases between. Germline V gives CDR1 SGHVS, CDR2 FQNEAQ. The CDR3 reads CASSPRVATNEKLFF. The CDR3 DNA follows: TGTGCCAGCAGCCCCCGGGTGGCAACTAATGAAAAACTGTTTTTT.

This clonotype has ten or more counts. The rearrangement links TRBV6-6 to TRBJ2-4; D may be TRBD1 (6 bases). Trimming took 6 bases from V and 8 from J, leaving 23 bases between them. Per germline, CDR1 MNHNY and CDR2 SVGAGI (reference sequence). This CDR3 comprises 16 residues. In DNA form, the CDR3 reads TGTGCCAGCAGCAACCCTAACCTTGACAGGCGGGACATTCAGTACTTC. This gives the protein CASSNPNLDRRDIQYF.

The genes are TRBV7-9 and TRBJ2-6, with D uncertain. The length of the CDR3 is 18 residues. Germline loops: CDR1 SEHNR, CDR2 FQNEAQ (reference sequence). V was clipped by 5 bases and J by 0 bases, with 17 bases between them. The chain's CDR3 is CASSGTRTDRSGANVLTF. Written as DNA, the CDR3 is TGTGCCAGCAGCGGAACCCGGACCGATCGCTCTGGGGCCAACGTCCTGACTTTC.

The chain is built from TRBV2 and TRBJ2-2; D not resolved. The V and J ends lost 2 bases and 1 base respectively, with 5 bases between them. Germline CDR1 SNHLY, CDR2 FYNNEI. The CDR3 sequence is 14 residues long. The chain's CDR3 is CASSEIRNTGELFF. In nucleotides, the CDR3 is TGTGCCAGCAGTGAAATCAGGAACACCGGGGAGCTGTTTTTT.

In this sample, this clonotype turned up a few times. The J gene is TRBJ2-1, the V gene TRBV7-6; a weak D match, TRBD1 (6 bases). Trimming stripped 6 bases from V and 3 bases from J, with 15 bases between. The CDR3 is 15 amino acids. Germline V gene lookup returns CDR1 SGHVS and CDR2 FNYEAQ. This CDR3 is CASSLPQGFYNEQFF. For the CDR3, the DNA is TGTGCCAGCAGTTTACCACAGGGTTTCTACAATGAGCAGTTCTTC.

The chain couples TRBV12-2 to TRBJ2-2. TRBV12-2 is given as a pseudogene. This CDR3 is built from 13 residues. This CDR3 is CASRLGPTGELFF. The CDR3 DNA reads as TGTGCAAGTCGCTTAGGTCCCACCGGGGAGCTGTTTTTT.

This clonotype was seen only a few times. V is TRBV20-1 and J is TRBJ2-1; 7 bases match TRBD2. Germline V gene lookup returns CDR1 DFQATT and CDR2 SNEGSKA (reference sequence). CDR3 size: 16 residues. V shed 1 base, J shed 3 bases, and the junction held 9 bases outside the gene matches. CDR3 in amino acids: CSARGGRAGDYNEQFF. The CDR3 DNA is TGCAGTGCTAGAGGAGGTCGGGCGGGGGACTACAATGAGCAGTTCTTC.

This chain uses TRBV7-8 with TRBJ1-4; a possible D gene is TRBD1 (5 bases). Germline V gene lookup returns CDR1 SGHVS and CDR2 FQNEAQ. The CDR3 is 13 amino acids. V was trimmed by 5 bases and J by 8 bases, leaving 12 bases between them. The CDR3 loop reads CASSVRGEEKLFF. As DNA, the CDR3 is TGTGCCAGCAGCGTACGGGGCGAGGAAAAACTGTTTTTT.

This chain links TRBV5-4 with TRBJ2-1; 9 bases map to TRBD1. CDR1 is SGHNT, CDR2 YYREEE, per germline (reference sequence). V was pared by 3 bases and J by 8 bases, with 0 bases of the junction left unmatched. The CDR3 totals 12 residues. The CDR3 nucleotides read TGTGCCAGCAGCTGGGACAGGGATGAGCAGTTCTTC. Translated, it gives CASSWDRDEQFF.

Note on this clonotype: It may be a read error: a sequence one base away is much more abundant. As DNA, the CDR3 is TGTGCCAGCAGGTGGGGAGACCTTGCGAACACTGAAGCTTTCTTT. It codes for CASRWGDLANTEAFF. The chain couples TRBV12-3 or TRBV12-4 to TRBJ1-1, with no clear D. The CDR3 sequence is 15 residues long. Deletions cut 6 bases from V and 1 base from J, with 15 bases between.

The chain combines TRBV18 with TRBJ1-1; maybe TRBD1 (6 bases). This CDR3 is 16 amino acids long. Germline V CDR1 and CDR2: KGHSH, LQKENI. V lost 3 bases to trimming and J lost 3 bases, with 17 bases between them. The CDR3 is CASSPTIGQMDTEAFF. The CDR3 DNA follows: TGTGCCAGCTCACCCACCATTGGACAGATGGACACTGAAGCTTTCTTT.

The rearrangement uses TRBV27 and TRBJ1-5; 8 bases are shared with TRBD1. Losses at the gene ends were 7 bases for V and 5 bases for J; bases not matched to a gene: 1. The CDR3 spans 12 residues. The germline V gene has CDR1 MNHEY and CDR2 SMNVEV (reference sequence). The CDR3 DNA reads TGTGCCAGCAAGACAGGGGATCAGCCCCAGCATTTT. Its translation is CASKTGDQPQHF.

For this clonotype: At one end the junction does not follow the germline gene, possibly because of a read error. The chain combines TRBV18 with TRBJ1-1; 10 bases match TRBD1. This CDR3 spans 12 amino acids. Germline assignment: CDR1 KGHSH and CDR2 LQKENI. In DNA, the CDR3 is TGTGCCAGCTCACAACCGGGACAGGGGTTGATCTTT. Encoded protein: CASSQPGQGLIF.

In its sample, this clonotype was seen a few times. The chain combines TRBV7-2 with TRBJ1-2, with TRBD1 matching 7 bases. The germline V gene has CDR1 SGHTA and CDR2 FQGNSA. V lost 3 bases to trimming and J lost 2 bases; unmatched junction nucleotides: 9. The CDR3 is made up of 16 amino acids. DNA for the CDR3: TGTGCCAGCAGCTTCGCCAGGGACAGACGAAACTATGGCTACACCTTC. Translated, it gives CASSFARDRRNYGYTF.